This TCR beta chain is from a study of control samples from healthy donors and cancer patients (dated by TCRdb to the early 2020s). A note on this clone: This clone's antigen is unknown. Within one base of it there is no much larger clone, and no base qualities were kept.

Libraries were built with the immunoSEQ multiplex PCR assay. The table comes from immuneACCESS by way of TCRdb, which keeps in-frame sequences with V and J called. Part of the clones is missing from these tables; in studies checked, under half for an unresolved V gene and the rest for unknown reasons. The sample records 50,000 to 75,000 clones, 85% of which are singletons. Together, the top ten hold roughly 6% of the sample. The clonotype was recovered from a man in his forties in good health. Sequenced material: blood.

Here is the DNA: TGTGCCAGCAGGGGCTCTGGGGCCAACGTCCTGACTTTC. It translates to CASRGSGANVLTF. The chain employs TRBV12-3 or TRBV12-4 and TRBJ2-6, with the D gene too uncertain to name. Trimming removed 6 bases from V and 0 bases from J, leaving 3 bases between the germline ends. The CDR3 holds 13 amino acids from the cysteine to the phenylalanine. Solely the CDR3 DNA is kept, with 39 bases framed from the first base.